The next 2 T cell receptor beta chains were all read from a single sample in a study of blood T cell repertoires in COVID-19. The table came from immunoSEQ multiplex PCR; TCRdb's copy has only in-frame clones and leaves some out. The sample lists just under 250,000 clones; around 88% were seen once. The sequenced material came from peripheral blood. These receptors were obtained from a woman in her 30s who had recovered from COVID-19.

J is TRBJ1-2 and V is TRBV19; D may be TRBD1 (6 bases). Germline V gives CDR1 LNHDA, CDR2 SQIVND (reference sequence). Between the trimmed V and J ends, which lost 4 bases and 5 bases, there was a span of 8 bases. There are 12 residues in the CDR3. The CDR3 bases are TGTGCCAGTAGTACTCAGGGGTATGGCTACACCTTC. This gives the protein CASSTQGYGYTF. Full variable domain (outside the CDR3, taken from reference TRBV19 and TRBJ1-2): DGGITQSPKYLFRKEGQNVTLSCEQNLNHDAMYWYRQDPGQGLRLIYYSQIVNDFQKGDIAEGYSVSREKKESFPLTVTSAQKNPTAFYLCASSTQGYGYTFGSGTRLTVV.

CDR3 in amino acids: CASVQGGGNQPQHF. The CDR3 bases are TGTGCCAGCGTACAGGGGGGTGGCAATCAGCCCCAGCATTTT. The chain is built from TRBV2 and TRBJ1-5; 8 bases align to TRBD1. Per germline, CDR1 SNHLY and CDR2 FYNNEI. V lost 8 bases, J lost 2 bases, and 5 bases stayed unmatched. This CDR3 spans 14 amino acids.